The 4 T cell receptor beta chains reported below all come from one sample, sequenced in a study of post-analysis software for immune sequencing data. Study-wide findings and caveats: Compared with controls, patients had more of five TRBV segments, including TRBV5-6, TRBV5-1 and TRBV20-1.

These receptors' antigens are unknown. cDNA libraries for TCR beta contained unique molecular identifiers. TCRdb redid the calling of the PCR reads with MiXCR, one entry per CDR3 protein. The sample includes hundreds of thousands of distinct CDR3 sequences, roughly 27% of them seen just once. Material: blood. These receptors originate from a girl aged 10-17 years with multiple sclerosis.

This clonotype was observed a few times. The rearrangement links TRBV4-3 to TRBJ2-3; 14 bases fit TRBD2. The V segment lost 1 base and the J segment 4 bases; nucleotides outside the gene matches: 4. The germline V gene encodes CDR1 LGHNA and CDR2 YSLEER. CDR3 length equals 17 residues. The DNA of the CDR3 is TGCGCCAGCAGCCAAGGACTAGCGGGAGGGCCATCAGATACGCAGTATTTT. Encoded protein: CASSQGLAGGPSDTQYF.

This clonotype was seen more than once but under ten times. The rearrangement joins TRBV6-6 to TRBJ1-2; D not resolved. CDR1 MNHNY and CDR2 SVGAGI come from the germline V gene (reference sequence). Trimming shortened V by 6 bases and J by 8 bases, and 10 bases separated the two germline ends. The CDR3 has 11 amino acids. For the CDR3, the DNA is TGTGCCAGCAGCCCAACGAGGGGCTACACCTTC. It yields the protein CASSPTRGYTF.

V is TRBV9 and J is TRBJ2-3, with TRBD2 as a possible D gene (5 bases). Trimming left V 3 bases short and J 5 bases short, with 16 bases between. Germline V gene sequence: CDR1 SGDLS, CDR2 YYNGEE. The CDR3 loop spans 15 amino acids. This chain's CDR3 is CASSAGVDPGDTQYF. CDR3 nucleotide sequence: TGTGCCAGCAGCGCCGGGGTAGACCCCGGAGATACGCAGTATTTT.

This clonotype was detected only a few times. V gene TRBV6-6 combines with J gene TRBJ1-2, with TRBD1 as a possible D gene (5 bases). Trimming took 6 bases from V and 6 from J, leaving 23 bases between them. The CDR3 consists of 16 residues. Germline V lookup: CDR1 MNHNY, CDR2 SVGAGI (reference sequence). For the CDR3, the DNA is TGTGCCAGCAGGCCCGATGGCGGGACCTGGGGGGATGGCTACACCTTC. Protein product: CASRPDGGTWGDGYTF.